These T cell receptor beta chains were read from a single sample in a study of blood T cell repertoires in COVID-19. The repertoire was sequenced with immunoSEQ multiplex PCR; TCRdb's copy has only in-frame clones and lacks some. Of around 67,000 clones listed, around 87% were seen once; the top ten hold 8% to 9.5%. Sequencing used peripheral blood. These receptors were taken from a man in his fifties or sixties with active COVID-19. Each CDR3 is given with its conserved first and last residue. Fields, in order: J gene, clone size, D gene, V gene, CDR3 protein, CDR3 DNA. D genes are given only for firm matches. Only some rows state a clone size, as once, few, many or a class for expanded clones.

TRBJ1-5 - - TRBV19 CASRPPGGHQPQHF TGTGCCAGTAGGCCCCCGGGGGGACATCAGCCCCAGCATTTT
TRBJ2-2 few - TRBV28 CASSFGGRNTGELFF TGTGCCAGCAGTTTCGGCGGGCGCAACACCGGGGAGCTGTTTTTT
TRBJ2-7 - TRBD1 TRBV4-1 CASSQSSGTGDEQYF TGCGCCAGCAGCCAGTCTTCCGGGACAGGGGACGAGCAGTACTTC
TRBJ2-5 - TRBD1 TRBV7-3 CASSAYRGAQETQYF TGTGCCAGCAGCGCCTACAGGGGTGCCCAGGAGACCCAGTACTTC
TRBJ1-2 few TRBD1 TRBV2 CASSEGWTGVDGYTF TGTGCCAGCAGTGAAGGTTGGACAGGGGTTGATGGCTACACCTTC
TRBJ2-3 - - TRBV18 CASILASTDTQYF TGTGCCAGCATTCTAGCGAGCACAGATACGCAGTATTTT
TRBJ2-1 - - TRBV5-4 CASSVRQTYNEQFF TGTGCCAGCAGCGTGCGACAGACCTACAATGAGCAGTTCTTC
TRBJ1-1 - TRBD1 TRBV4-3 CASSQGPGTGSSGAEAFF TGCGCCAGCAGCCAAGGTCCCGGGACAGGGTCTTCCGGCGCTGAAGCTTTCTTT
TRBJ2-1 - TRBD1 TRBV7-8 CASSDRDRAHEQFF TGTGCCAGCAGCGACCGGGACAGGGCCCATGAGCAGTTCTTC
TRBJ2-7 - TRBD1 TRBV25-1 CASSAQGSYEQYF TGTGCCAGCAGTGCACAGGGGTCCTACGAGCAGTACTTC
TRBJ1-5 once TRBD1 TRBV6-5 CASSRQGGSQPQHF TGTGCCAGCAGTCGACAGGGTGGCAGTCAGCCCCAGCATTTT
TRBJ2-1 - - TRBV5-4 CASSPTSGGSSYNEQFF TGTGCCAGCAGCCCAACCTCCGGAGGTTCCTCCTACAATGAGCAGTTCTTC
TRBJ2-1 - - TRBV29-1 CSAATPGDPRSYNEQFF TGCAGCGCCGCAACCCCGGGGGACCCACGCTCCTACAATGAGCAGTTCTTC
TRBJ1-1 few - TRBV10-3 CAISESGSTEAFF TGTGCCATCAGTGAGTCAGGGAGCACTGAAGCTTTCTTT
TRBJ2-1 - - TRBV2 CASRREENEQFF TGTGCCAGCCGTAGAGAGGAAAATGAGCAGTTCTTC
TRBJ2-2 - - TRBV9 CASSSGGRTGELFF TGTGCCAGCAGCTCCGGGGGGCGAACCGGGGAGCTGTTTTTT
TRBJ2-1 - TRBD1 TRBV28 CASSRTGVHEQFF TGTGCCAGCAGTAGAACAGGGGTCCATGAGCAGTTCTTC
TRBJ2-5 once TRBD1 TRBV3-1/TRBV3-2 CASSQGQGWTQYF TGTGCCAGCAGCCAAGGACAGGGATGGACCCAGTACTTC
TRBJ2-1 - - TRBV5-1 CASSSKRPVLEQFF TGCGCCAGCAGCTCGAAGCGGCCAGTCTTGGAGCAGTTCTTC
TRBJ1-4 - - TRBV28 CASSLAGANERKLFF TGTGCCAGCAGTTTAGCAGGGGCGAATGAAAGGAAACTGTTTTTT
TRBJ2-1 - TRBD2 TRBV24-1 CATSGASGNHNEQFF TGTGCCACCAGTGGGGCTAGCGGGAATCACAATGAGCAGTTCTTC
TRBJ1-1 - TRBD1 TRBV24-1 CATSDPLTGDTEAFF TGTGCCACCAGTGATCCCCTGACAGGGGACACTGAAGCTTTCTTT
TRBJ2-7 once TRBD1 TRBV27 CASTLTGGSSYEQYF TGTGCCAGCACGCTTACAGGGGGCTCTTCCTACGAGCAGTACTTC
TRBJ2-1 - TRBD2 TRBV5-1 CASAISGNDNEQFF TGCGCCAGCGCCATAAGCGGGAACGACAATGAGCAGTTCTTC
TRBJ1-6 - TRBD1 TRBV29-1 CSVPGQGENSPLHF TGCAGCGTTCCGGGACAGGGGGAAAATTCACCCCTCCACTTT
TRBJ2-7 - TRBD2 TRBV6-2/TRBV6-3 CASSRPSGGLSYEQYF TGTGCCAGCAGTCGACCTAGCGGGGGCCTCTCCTACGAGCAGTACTTC
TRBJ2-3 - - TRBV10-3 CAISESEVSDTQYF TGTGCCATCAGTGAGTCGGAGGTGTCAGATACGCAGTATTTT
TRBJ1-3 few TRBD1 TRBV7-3 CASSPQGQGHGNTIYF TGTGCCAGCAGCCCCCAAGGACAGGGCCATGGAAACACCATATATTTT
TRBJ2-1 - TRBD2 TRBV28 CASRAASSGTFNEQFF TGTGCCAGCAGGGCCGCATCTAGCGGGACCTTCAATGAGCAGTTCTTC
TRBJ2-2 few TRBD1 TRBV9 CASSQDRGITGELFF TGTGCCAGCAGTCAAGACAGGGGTATCACCGGGGAGCTGTTTTTT
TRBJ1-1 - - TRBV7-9 CASRRGPENTEAFF TGTGCCAGCAGGCGTGGGCCAGAGAACACTGAAGCTTTCTTT
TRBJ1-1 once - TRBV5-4 CASSAGRDIIYTEAFF TGTGCCAGCAGCGCCGGTAGGGACATCATTTACACTGAAGCTTTCTTT
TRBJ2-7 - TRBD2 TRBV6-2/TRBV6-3 CASSYSDLSGGAPSYEQYF TGTGCCAGCAGTTACTCCGACTTAAGCGGGGGCGCTCCCTCCTACGAGCAGTACTTC
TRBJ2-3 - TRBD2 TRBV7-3 CASSLTFSGRGDTQYF TGTGCCAGCAGCTTAACGTTCAGCGGGAGGGGGGATACGCAGTATTTT
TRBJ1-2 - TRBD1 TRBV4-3 CASSPGQGVNYGYTF TGCGCCAGCAGCCCGGGACAGGGGGTAAACTATGGCTACACCTTC
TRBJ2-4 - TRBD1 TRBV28 CASTNRGRGGNIQYF TGTGCCAGCACCAACAGGGGGCGCGGGGGAAACATTCAGTACTTC
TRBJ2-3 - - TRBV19 CASTVTGTDTQYF TGTGCCAGTACCGTGACAGGCACAGATACGCAGTATTTT
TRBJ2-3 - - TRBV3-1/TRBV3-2 CASSQAPQRDTQYF TGTGCCAGCAGCCAGGCCCCCCAGAGGGATACGCAGTATTTT
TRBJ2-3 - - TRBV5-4 CASSLVGAPDTQYF TGTGCCAGCAGCTTGGTAGGGGCCCCAGATACGCAGTATTTT
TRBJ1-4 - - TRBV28 CASSFIRAANEKLFF TGTGCCAGCAGTTTTATCCGTGCGGCTAATGAAAAACTGTTTTTT
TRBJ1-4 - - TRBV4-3 CASSHHFNPGENNEKLFF TGCGCCAGCAGCCATCACTTCAACCCAGGGGAAAATAATGAAAAACTGTTTTTT
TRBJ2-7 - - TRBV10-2 CASSVQLVAYEQYF TGCGCCAGCAGTGTCCAACTAGTAGCTTACGAGCAGTACTTC
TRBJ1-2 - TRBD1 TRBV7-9 CASSSDREENYGYTF TGTGCCAGCAGCTCCGACAGGGAGGAAAACTATGGCTACACCTTC
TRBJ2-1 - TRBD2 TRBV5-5 CASSLVGTSPFPLVNEQFF TGTGCCAGCAGCTTGGTGGGGACTAGCCCGTTCCCATTGGTTAATGAGCAGTTCTTC
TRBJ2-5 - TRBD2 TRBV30 CAWSPPGLAAGTQYF TGTGCCTGGTCTCCCCCCGGACTAGCGGCGGGGACCCAGTACTTC
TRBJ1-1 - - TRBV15 CATSRDNQQGEAFF TGTGCCACCAGCAGAGATAACCAACAGGGTGAAGCTTTCTTT
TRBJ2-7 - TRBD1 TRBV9 CASSVSGQGYEQYF TGTGCCAGCAGCGTTTCGGGACAGGGCTACGAGCAGTACTTC
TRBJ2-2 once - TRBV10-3 CAISDPRGRANTGELFF TGTGCCATCAGTGATCCCCGAGGGCGGGCGAACACCGGGGAGCTGTTTTTT
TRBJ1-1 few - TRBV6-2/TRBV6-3 CASSRPDSRGAEAFF TGTGCCAGCAGTCGTCCCGACAGCCGAGGAGCTGAAGCTTTCTTT
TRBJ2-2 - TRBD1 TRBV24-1 CATSDSGTGVTGELFF TGTGCCACCAGTGACTCCGGGACAGGGGTCACCGGGGAGCTGTTTTTT